Following are 21 T cell receptor beta chains from one sample sequenced in a study of siplizumab effects on memory and regulatory T cells. Sequencing used immunoSEQ multiplex PCR; TCRdb keeps in-frame clones, though not all of them. The sample records over 60,000 clones, under 95% being singletons. Input material: CD8+ T cells sorted from blood. The receptors shown here come from a human donor in good health.

The chain recombines TRBV7-3 with TRBJ2-1, with 9 bases aligning to TRBD2. V was pared by 4 bases and J by 4 bases, with 5 bases of the junction left unmatched. Germline lookup yields CDR1 SGHTA and CDR2 FQGTGA. This CDR3 comprises 15 residues. The CDR3 reads CASSYSGSAYNEQFF. Written as DNA, the CDR3 is TGTGCCAGCAGCTATAGCGGGAGTGCATACAATGAGCAGTTCTTC.

This clone appeared a single time. The chain has TRBV11-2 and TRBJ1-1; D is unresolved. V was cut by 7 bases and J by 0 bases, with 6 bases left in between. This CDR3 contains 12 residues. Germline assignment: CDR1 SGHAT and CDR2 FQNNGV. DNA for the CDR3: TGTGCCAGCAACCGTTTGAACACTGAAGCTTTCTTT. Its translation is CASNRLNTEAFF.

The V and J genes are TRBV2 and TRBJ1-1; 7 bases map to TRBD1. The CDR3 spans 17 residues. Germline assignment: CDR1 SNHLY and CDR2 FYNNEI. Trimming cost V 1 base and J 1 base; bases outside gene matches: 9. The CDR3 sequence: CASSEGPYHRGNTEAFF. The DNA for the CDR3 is TGTGCCAGCAGTGAAGGCCCCTATCACAGGGGGAACACTGAAGCTTTCTTT.

The V call is TRBV5-4, the J call TRBJ2-7, with D possibly matching TRBD2 (6 bases). Trimming removed 2 bases from V and 4 bases from J, with 13 bases in between. CDR1 and CDR2 (germline): SGHNT, YYREEE (reference sequence). The CDR3 length is 14 residues. CDR3: CASSFGGSRYEQYF. The CDR3 region has the DNA TGTGCCAGCAGCTTTGGGGGGTCTCGGTACGAGCAGTACTTC.

The genes are TRBV10-3 and TRBJ2-6, with 8 positions matching TRBD1. CDR1 ENHRY and CDR2 SYGVKD come from the germline V gene. The junction had 5 bases not matched to a gene; V was cut back by 5 bases and J by 2 bases. CDR3 length equals 16 residues. CDR3: CAISQGAYAGANVLTF. The CDR3 region has the DNA TGTGCCATCAGTCAGGGGGCTTATGCTGGGGCCAACGTCCTGACTTTC.

The CDR3 DNA sequence: TGTGCCAGCGGTTACAACGCTGAAGCTTTCTTT. It encodes CASGYNAEAFF. This rearrangement joins TRBV27 to TRBJ1-1; D is undetermined. V lost 8 bases and J lost 6, with 10 bases in between. The CDR3 consists of 11 residues. In germline, CDR1 is MNHEY, CDR2 SMNVEV (reference sequence).

This clone was seen only once. The gene calls are TRBV6-1 and TRBJ2-7; 7 positions agree with TRBD1. The CDR3 has 15 residues. Looked up from germline, CDR1 is MNHNS and CDR2 is SASEGT. The V gene end was trimmed by 3 bases and the J gene end by 6 bases; junction bases not matched to a gene: 11. CDR3 coding DNA: TGTGCCAGCAGTGATTTACGCCAGGGGGTAGGCGAGCAGTACTTC. This translates into CASSDLRQGVGEQYF.

The chain has TRBV6-5 and TRBJ1-5; D not certain. With 5 bases removed from V and 5 bases from J, the gap between germline ends came to 13 bases. This CDR3 contains 14 residues. Germline CDR1 and CDR2: MNHEY and SVGAGI. The CDR3 bases are TGTGCCAGCAGTCCCGACGGATCCTATCAGCCCCAGCATTTT. The encoded protein is CASSPDGSYQPQHF.

The chain recombines TRBV2 with TRBJ2-7; the D gene is possibly TRBD1 (6 bases). Germline CDR1 reads SNHLY; CDR2 reads FYNNEI. The CDR3 covers 16 residues. The V gene lost 2 bases and the J gene lost 2 bases, with 16 bases spanning the gap. The CDR3 here is CASSESIGGVAYEQYF. CDR3 nucleotide sequence: TGTGCCAGCAGTGAAAGTATAGGGGGAGTAGCCTACGAGCAGTACTTC.

The rearrangement links TRBV11-2 to TRBJ1-4; D is possibly TRBD1 (5 bases). The V and J ends lost 6 bases and 8 bases respectively, with 16 bases between them. Germline CDR1 and CDR2: SGHAT and FQNNGV. The CDR3 runs to 14 residues. The CDR3 is CASRNQGLLEKLFF. The CDR3 DNA sequence: TGTGCCAGCAGAAACCAGGGTTTATTAGAAAAACTGTTTTTT.

The rearrangement uses TRBV7-6 and TRBJ2-5, with no clear D. The CDR3 covers 13 residues. Germline V lookup: CDR1 SGHVS, CDR2 FNYEAQ. Trimming removed 0 bases at V and 2 bases at J, with 4 bases between. The CDR3, as DNA: TGTGCCAGCAGCTTAGCTATGCAAGAGACCCAGTACTTC. It translates to CASSLAMQETQYF. Full variable domain (outside the CDR3, taken from reference TRBV7-6 and TRBJ2-5): GAGVSQSPRYKVTKRGQDVALRCDPISGHVSLYWYRQALGQGPEFLTYFNYEAQQDKSGLPNDRFSAERPEGSISTLTIQRTEQRDSAMYRCASSLAMQETQYFGPGTRLLVL.

V and J are TRBV7-9 and TRBJ1-2, with D unclear. Per the germline V gene, CDR1 is SEHNR and CDR2 is FQNEAQ (reference sequence). The CDR3 runs 14 residues. V lost 0 bases to trimming and J lost 3 bases, with 8 bases between them. The CDR3 bases are TGTGCCAGCAGCTTAGCATTGGGATACTATGGCTACACCTTC. Translating gives CASSLALGYYGYTF.

The J gene is TRBJ1-1, the V gene TRBV7-9, with a possible D match to TRBD1 (6 bases). CDR3 length equals 14 residues. CDR1 SEHNR and CDR2 FQNEAQ come from the germline V gene (reference sequence). Trimming removed 4 bases at V and 5 bases at J, with 14 bases between. The DNA of the CDR3 is TGTGCCAGCAGCTCCGGACAGAAGTGGACTGAAGCTTTCTTT. Its translation: CASSSGQKWTEAFF.

CDR3 amino acids: CASHRVGSYEQYF. In DNA form, the CDR3 reads TGTGCCAGCCACAGGGTAGGGTCCTACGAGCAGTACTTC. J is TRBJ2-7 and V is TRBV2, with D maybe TRBD1 (6 bases). The CDR3 spans 13 residues. The ends were cut back, 8 bases at V and 1 base at J, with 12 bases in the middle. The germline V gene encodes CDR1 SNHLY and CDR2 FYNNEI.

The chain is built from TRBV19 and TRBJ2-3; D may correspond to TRBD1 or TRBD2 (6 bases each). The V end was cut by 2 bases, the J end by 6 bases, with 21 bases between. The CDR3 extends over 17 amino acids. The V gene's germline CDR1 is LNHDA and CDR2 SQIVND (reference sequence). The CDR3 spells CASSIPEGDVRTDTQYF. CDR3 in DNA: TGTGCCAGTAGTATACCGGAGGGGGACGTTAGGACGGATACGCAGTATTTT.

The chain combines TRBV5-4 with TRBJ1-1; the D gene is possibly TRBD1 (6 bases). The germline gives CDR1 SGHNT, CDR2 YYREEE (reference sequence). The germline V and J ends were trimmed by 4 bases and 4 bases, with 14 bases remaining between them. There are 14 residues in the CDR3. The CDR3 nucleotides read TGTGCCAGCAGCCTGGGACACCCTGGCACTGAAGCTTTCTTT. This encodes CASSLGHPGTEAFF.

The chain joins TRBV4-1 to TRBJ2-3, with D maybe TRBD2 (5 bases). Germline V gives CDR1 MGHRA, CDR2 YSYEKL. CDR3 length equals 15 residues. Trimming pared 2 bases from V and 2 bases from J, leaving 11 bases between. CDR3 region: CASSQREGNTDTQYF. The CDR3 DNA sequence: TGCGCCAGCAGCCAAAGAGAGGGTAACACAGATACGCAGTATTTT.

The rearrangement joins TRBV19 to TRBJ1-1, with 7 bases fitting TRBD1. Looked up from germline, CDR1 is LNHDA and CDR2 is SQIVND (reference sequence). Trimming took 5 bases from V and 2 from J; bases not matched to a gene: 2. This CDR3 is built from 13 residues. The CDR3 DNA reads TGTGCCAGTAGTTACAGGGGCAACACTGAAGCTTTCTTT. Protein product: CASSYRGNTEAFF.

The chain is built from TRBV7-6 and TRBJ2-1; 7 bases map to TRBD1. Trimming took 4 bases from V and 6 from J; bases not matched to a gene: 6. The length of the CDR3 is 14 residues. Germline V CDR1 and CDR2: SGHVS, FNYEAQ. CDR3 region: CASSSRDSVNEQFF. Here the CDR3 DNA reads TGTGCCAGCAGCTCACGGGACAGTGTCAATGAGCAGTTCTTC.

V usage is TRBV9 and J usage is TRBJ1-2; TRBD1 might be the D (5 bases). V lost 2 bases and J lost 10, with 21 bases in between. Germline CDR1 is SGDLS and CDR2 is YYNGEE. The CDR3 runs 15 residues. The CDR3 spells CASSVFLGTPGDYTF. The CDR3 region has the DNA TGTGCCAGCAGCGTTTTCCTTGGGACGCCCGGTGACTACACCTTC.

The V gene is TRBV9, the J gene TRBJ2-1, with D unresolved. The length of the CDR3 is 12 residues. CDR1 is SGDLS, CDR2 YYNGEE, per germline. With 0 bases removed from V and 7 bases from J, the gap between germline ends came to 5 bases. The DNA for the CDR3 is TGTGCCAGCAGCGTAGATGGTAATGAGCAGTTCTTC. As protein: CASSVDGNEQFF.